A selection of T cell receptor beta chains follows, all from one sample in a study of cytomegalovirus exposure and HLA in healthy donors. Sequencing used immunoSEQ multiplex PCR; TCRdb keeps in-frame clones, though not all of them. The sample carries about 120,000 clones, around 76% recorded once. The sample taken for sequencing was PBMCs. The receptors originated from a woman in her 40s in good health and CMV-seropositive. CDR3s include the opening cysteine and the closing phenylalanine or tryptophan. A D gene is named only where the DNA matches it firmly. Size values are once, few and many counts, or a class for expanded clones, and some rows have none.

v_call	clone_size	j_call	d_call	cdr3_aa	cdr3_nt
TRBV27	-	TRBJ2-1	-	CASSSDSFSYNEQFF	TGTGCCAGCAGTTCCGACAGTTTCTCCTACAATGAGCAGTTCTTC
TRBV5-1	-	TRBJ2-7	TRBD2	CASSERLAGGSYEQYF	TGCGCCAGCAGCGAAAGACTAGCGGGGGGTTCCTACGAGCAGTACTTC
TRBV27	-	TRBJ1-6	-	CASSLSGGLNSPLHF	TGTGCCAGCAGTTTATCGGGGGGGCTGAATTCACCCCTCCACTTT
TRBV7-9	-	TRBJ2-1	-	CASSLAGPISNEQFF	TGTGCCAGCAGCTTAGCGGGGCCAATCTCCAATGAGCAGTTCTTC
TRBV19	-	TRBJ1-2	-	CASSSGAGGNYGYTF	TGTGCCAGTAGTAGCGGTGCGGGGGGGAACTATGGCTACACCTTC
TRBV7-9	-	TRBJ1-1	-	CASSQRGTEAFF	TGTGCCAGCAGCCAGAGGGGGACTGAAGCTTTCTTT
TRBV7-8	-	TRBJ1-5	-	CATSFGGGRQPQHF	TGTGCCACCAGCTTTGGGGGCGGTCGTCAGCCCCAGCATTTT
TRBV19	-	TRBJ1-1	-	CASSSDGGDRAFF	TGTGCCAGTAGTTCCGACGGGGGGGATAGAGCTTTCTTT
TRBV18	once	TRBJ1-1	TRBD1	CASSPGTGRMNTEAFF	TGTGCCAGCTCTCCCGGGACAGGCAGAATGAACACTGAAGCTTTCTTT
TRBV5-1	-	TRBJ1-1	TRBD1	CASSWGTGAGNTEAFF	TGCGCCAGCAGCTGGGGGACAGGGGCTGGTAACACTGAAGCTTTCTTT
TRBV30	-	TRBJ2-7	-	CAWSPSGWYEQYF	TGTGCCTGGAGTCCTTCCGGGTGGTACGAGCAGTACTTC
TRBV6-7	-	TRBJ1-1	-	CASSGKGAGMTEAFF	TGTGCCAGCAGTGGCAAGGGTGCAGGGATGACTGAAGCTTTCTTT
TRBV15	-	TRBJ2-6	-	CATSRGQGTLSGANVLTF	TGTGCCACCAGCAGAGGGCAGGGCACTCTCTCTGGGGCCAACGTCCTGACTTTC
TRBV4-1	-	TRBJ1-5	TRBD1	CASSQKETGERLDQPQHF	TGCGCCAGCAGCCAAAAAGAAACAGGGGAAAGATTAGATCAGCCCCAGCATTTT
TRBV25-1	-	TRBJ1-4	TRBD1	CASSGGSGTGYEKLFF	TGTGCCAGCAGTGGGGGATCCGGGACAGGGTACGAAAAACTGTTTTTT
TRBV7-7	-	TRBJ2-5	TRBD2	CASSLGLAGGPETQYF	TGTGCTAGCAGCTTAGGGCTAGCGGGGGGCCCGGAGACCCAGTACTTC
TRBV6-1	once	TRBJ2-7	TRBD2	CASVRGGVHEQYF	TGTGCCAGCGTGCGGGGGGGAGTCCACGAGCAGTACTTC
TRBV19	-	TRBJ2-6	TRBD2	CASIPTGGSSGANVLTF	TGTGCCAGTATCCCTACAGGCGGGAGCTCTGGGGCCAACGTCCTGACTTTC
TRBV30	-	TRBJ1-6	-	CAWSRGAYNSPLHF	TGTGCCTGGAGTCGGGGGGCTTATAATTCACCCCTCCACTTT
TRBV10-3	-	TRBJ2-3	-	CAISGAGLSSTDTQYF	TGTGCCATCAGTGGGGCAGGGCTATCTAGCACAGATACGCAGTATTTT
TRBV7-8	-	TRBJ2-7	TRBD1	CASSSRYRGIYEQYF	TGTGCCAGCAGCTCCCGATACAGGGGCATCTACGAGCAGTACTTC
TRBV10-3	-	TRBJ2-7	TRBD2	CAIKPGLAGDYEQYF	TGTGCCATCAAACCCGGGCTAGCGGGGGACTACGAGCAGTACTTC
TRBV11-2	-	TRBJ1-4	-	CASSLDRGRGQEKLFF	TGTGCCAGCAGCTTAGATCGGGGGAGGGGTCAGGAAAAACTGTTTTTT
TRBV5-1	once	TRBJ1-2	TRBD1	CASSSGQGARLGYTF	TGCGCCAGCAGCTCGGGACAGGGGGCCCGCTTGGGCTACACCTTC
TRBV30	-	TRBJ2-3	TRBD2	CAWSVLAGGTDTQYF	TGTGCCTGGAGTGTCTTAGCGGGGGGCACAGATACGCAGTATTTT
TRBV5-6	-	TRBJ1-2	TRBD1	CASSWDRAGGYTF	TGTGCCAGCAGCTGGGACAGGGCGGGTGGCTACACCTTC
TRBV5-1	-	TRBJ1-1	-	CASSLEGHPSAFF	TGCGCCAGCAGCTTGGAGGGACACCCAAGTGCTTTCTTT
TRBV6-6	-	TRBJ1-1	-	CASSYSGRGEAFF	TGTGCCAGCAGTTACTCAGGGAGGGGTGAAGCTTTCTTT
TRBV5-4	-	TRBJ1-1	-	CASSLPRADTEAFF	TGTGCCAGCAGCTTGCCGAGGGCGGACACTGAAGCTTTCTTT
TRBV5-1	-	TRBJ2-3	-	CASSLDPPTDTQYF	TGCGCCAGCAGCTTGGATCCTCCCACAGATACGCAGTATTTT
TRBV7-6	few	TRBJ1-1	-	CASSLRGATEAFF	TGTGCCAGCAGCTTACGAGGAGCGACTGAAGCTTTCTTT
TRBV6-6	-	TRBJ1-1	-	CASSYSRQGSEAFF	TGTGCCAGCAGTTACTCGAGGCAGGGCTCTGAAGCTTTCTTT
TRBV15	-	TRBJ1-3	-	CATSSGLGSSGNTIYF	TGTGCCACCAGCAGCGGACTGGGAAGCTCTGGAAACACCATATATTTT
TRBV5-1	-	TRBJ2-7	TRBD2	CASSLQGLAGSYEQYF	TGCGCCAGCAGCCTCCAAGGACTAGCGGGGAGTTACGAGCAGTACTTC
TRBV27	-	TRBJ2-6	TRBD2	CASSFRGGTGANVLTF	TGTGCCAGCAGTTTCCGCGGGGGGACAGGGGCCAACGTCCTGACTTTC
TRBV5-6	-	TRBJ2-1	TRBD2	CASSPGLAHEQFF	TGTGCCAGCAGCCCTGGACTAGCCCATGAGCAGTTCTTC
TRBV19	-	TRBJ2-3	TRBD1	CASSMWDREQYF	TGTGCCAGTAGTATGTGGGACAGGGAACAGTATTTT
TRBV15	few	TRBJ1-1	TRBD1	CATSRSGQGRVGEAFF	TGTGCCACCAGCAGGAGTGGACAGGGGAGGGTGGGGGAAGCTTTCTTT
TRBV13	-	TRBJ1-2	-	CASRESTGSYYGYTF	TGTGCCAGCAGAGAATCGACAGGTTCGTACTATGGCTACACCTTC
TRBV18	few	TRBJ1-5	TRBD1	CASSPFEGGQPQHF	TGTGCCAGCTCACCTTTTGAAGGGGGCCAGCCCCAGCATTTT
TRBV5-1	-	TRBJ1-6	-	CASSLTGIRSPLHF	TGCGCCAGCAGCTTAACGGGGATTAGGTCACCCCTCCACTTT
TRBV14	-	TRBJ1-1	TRBD1	CASSQDRQGDTEAFF	TGTGCCAGCAGCCAAGATAGACAGGGAGACACTGAAGCTTTCTTT
TRBV2	-	TRBJ2-2	TRBD1	CASSVGTGRTGELFF	TGTGCCAGCAGCGTTGGGACAGGTAGAACCGGGGAGCTGTTTTTT
TRBV2	once	TRBJ2-1	TRBD2	CASSELAGGNEQFF	TGTGCCAGCAGTGAATTGGCGGGGGGCAACGAGCAGTTCTTC
TRBV2	-	TRBJ1-6	-	CASISQGNSPLHF	TGTGCCAGCATATCGCAGGGTAATTCACCCCTCCACTTT
TRBV7-2	-	TRBJ2-7	TRBD2	CASSRDYYYEQYF	TGTGCCAGCAGTCGGGACTACTACTACGAGCAGTACTTC
TRBV6-5	-	TRBJ1-1	-	CASSLAEGREAFF	TGTGCCAGCAGTTTAGCGGAAGGCAGAGAAGCTTTCTTT
TRBV7-3	-	TRBJ2-5	TRBD1	CASSIGQDGETQYF	TGTGCCAGCAGCATTGGACAGGACGGAGAGACCCAGTACTTC
TRBV30	-	TRBJ1-6	TRBD1	CAWMWAGGSPLHF	TGTGCCTGGATGTGGGCAGGGGGTTCACCCCTCCACTTT
TRBV30	once	TRBJ1-2	TRBD1	CAWGTGGGYTF	TGTGCCTGGGGGACAGGGGGTGGCTACACCTTC
TRBV19	-	TRBJ1-1	-	CASSIGLEGTEAFF	TGTGCCAGTAGTATAGGGCTTGAGGGCACTGAAGCTTTCTTT
TRBV4-1	few	TRBJ2-1	-	CASSQVVGWGGTRNNEQFF	TGCGCCAGCAGCCAAGTTGTGGGGTGGGGAGGGACAAGAAACAATGAGCAGTTCTTC
TRBV29-1	once	TRBJ1-4	TRBD1	CSGGQGAATNEKLFF	TGCAGCGGCGGACAGGGAGCCGCAACTAATGAAAAACTGTTTTTT
TRBV19	few	TRBJ1-3	-	CASRSGNTIYF	TGTGCCAGTAGGTCAGGAAACACCATATATTTT
TRBV5-1	-	TRBJ1-1	TRBD1	CASSLGQGVRTEAFF	TGCGCCAGCAGCCTAGGACAGGGAGTGAGGACTGAAGCTTTCTTT
TRBV5-6	-	TRBJ2-3	-	CASSLRQPSTDTQYF	TGTGCCAGCAGCTTAAGACAGCCTAGCACAGATACGCAGTATTTT
TRBV5-1	-	TRBJ1-4	TRBD1	CASSLQGAENEKLFF	TGCGCCAGCAGCTTACAGGGGGCAGAGAATGAAAAACTGTTTTTT
TRBV6-5	once	TRBJ1-2	TRBD1	CASSWTGGRAYGYTF	TGTGCCAGCAGTTGGACAGGGGGCCGCGCCTATGGCTACACCTTC